These T cell receptor beta chains were read from a single sample in a study of blood T cell repertoires in COVID-19. This table comes from immunoSEQ multiplex PCR, and its TCRdb copy is limited to in-frame clones, with some not included. The sample lists 130,000 to 150,000 clones, 85% occurring once. Material for sequencing was PBMCs or T cells enriched from blood (not recorded which). The source of these receptors is a woman aged 40 to 50 who had recovered from COVID-19. The conserved cysteine and the conserved F or W are not part of the CDR3 here. Expanded clones get a size class; other rows say once, few or many, or leave the size out.

TRBV2,NA,TRBJ2-1,ASNQRQGVYNEQF
TRBV21-1,NA,TRBJ2-2,ASSKKGPCLTVNITGELF
TRBV30,NA,TRBJ1-5,AWNQAGGFNNQPQH
TRBV7-8,NA,TRBJ2-3,ASSLVRVTDTQY
TRBV2,NA,TRBJ1-5,ASSPGQIQPQH
TRBV19,NA,TRBJ2-2,ASTQGNTGELF
TRBV2,NA,TRBJ1-1,ATGGEMRTEAF
TRBV6-5,NA,TRBJ1-6,ASSYSGLRDSPLH
TRBV27,NA,TRBJ1-1,ASSFSVPGEMNTEAF
TRBV19,NA,TRBJ2-3,ASSMELSGGTDTQY
TRBV7-8,few,TRBJ1-1,ASSPQGRVTEAF
TRBV18,NA,TRBJ2-7,ASSPPSRATGEQY
TRBV19,NA,TRBJ1-2,ASSPGTGRIRGYT
TRBV10-3,NA,TRBJ1-1,AIRQGDTEAF
TRBV2,NA,TRBJ2-1,ASSELRGGAGEQF
TRBV2,NA,TRBJ1-2,ASTGSGGAYGYT
TRBV13,NA,TRBJ1-2,ASSPGTAPSGYT
TRBV5-5,NA,TRBJ2-7,ASSPGNDPYEQY
TRBV7-9,NA,TRBJ2-2,ASSLASRPGGGTGELF
TRBV5-1,NA,TRBJ2-1,ASSLLVSGGPGSFNEQF
TRBV3-1/TRBV3-2,NA,TRBJ1-6,ASSQGNRNSPLH
TRBV30,NA,TRBJ1-3,AWSTGEGNTIY
TRBV2,NA,TRBJ1-2,ASSDSGYT
TRBV6-7,NA,TRBJ2-2,ASSTPQNRVRTGELF
TRBV6-1,NA,TRBJ1-2,ASSELGQGGFFGGYT
TRBV15,NA,TRBJ1-1,ATSRDQGVGAEAF
TRBV18,once,TRBJ2-5,ASSATGEETQY